The present entry profiles one TCR beta chain with its context. This sample is drawn from a study of cytomegalovirus exposure and HLA in healthy donors. It was with 60 Vbeta and 13 Jbeta primers that the PCR ran. Measured with immunoSEQ multiplex PCR; TCRdb has only the in-frame clones, and not every one. The repertoire holds 130,000 or so clones, roughly 75% seen once, with roughly 5% in the top ten. This TCR derives from a man aged 25 to 40 in good health and CMV-seronegative. Material: PBMCs.

The CDR3 sequence is CASSLTGGGEQYF. The CDR3 DNA reads as TGTGCCAGCAGTTTGACAGGGGGCGGGGAGCAGTACTTC. The chain has TRBV28 and TRBJ2-7, with 10 bases lining up with TRBD1. Germline CDR1 reads MDHEN; CDR2 reads SYDVKM. Losses at the gene ends were 3 bases for V and 7 bases for J; bases not matched to a gene: 3. The length of the CDR3 is 13 residues.